A single sample gave rise to the 25 T cell receptor beta chains below, sequenced in a study of neoadjuvant anti-PD-1 for oral cavity cancer. Assay used: immunoSEQ multiplex PCR; TCRdb lists only in-frame clones, some missing. The top ten clones hold 3.4% of a sample with around 70,000 clones, roughly 84% of them seen once. Indicated time point: after neoadjuvant nivolumab, at surgical resection. This sample comprised PBMCs, obtained after nivolumab (anti-PD-1) treatment. The receptor source for this set is a person aged 35 to 85 with oral cavity squamous cell carcinoma.

V is TRBV6-4 and J is TRBJ2-4; 7 bases map to TRBD2. Germline assignment: CDR1 MRHNA and CDR2 SNTAGT. The CDR3 extends over 18 amino acids. V lost 2 bases to trimming and J lost 1 base; unmatched junction nucleotides: 11. CDR3 sequence: CASSDPVGGEGAKNIQYF. DNA of the CDR3: TGTGCCAGCAGTGACCCCGTTGGGGGGGAGGGGGCCAAAAACATTCAGTACTTC.

The chain links TRBV19 to TRBJ2-1, with 9 bases lining up with TRBD1. V trimming: 5 bases; J trimming: 6 bases; junction bases outside the gene matches: 8. Germline V gene lookup returns CDR1 LNHDA and CDR2 SQIVND (reference sequence). The CDR3 totals 15 residues. CDR3 residues: CASSPRDRASNEQFF. The CDR3 DNA reads TGTGCCAGTAGTCCCCGGGACAGGGCCTCCAATGAGCAGTTCTTC. The full variable domain, in which reference TRBV19 and TRBJ2-1 provide the parts outside the CDR3, is DGGITQSPKYLFRKEGQNVTLSCEQNLNHDAMYWYRQDPGQGLRLIYYSQIVNDFQKGDIAEGYSVSREKKESFPLTVTSAQKNPTAFYLCASSPRDRASNEQFFGPGTRLTVL.

This sequence joins TRBV29-1 and TRBJ1-1; no definite D call. The length of the CDR3 is 13 residues. The V gene's germline CDR1 is SQVTM and CDR2 ANQGSEA. V lost 2 bases, J lost 7 bases, and 14 bases lay in between. As DNA, the CDR3 is TGCAGCGTTGAAAGCCGGGAAGAAATTGAAGCTTTCTTT. As protein: CSVESREEIEAFF.

The chain joins TRBV7-9 to TRBJ2-3; D is uncertain. Germline V gene sequence: CDR1 SEHNR, CDR2 FQNEAQ (reference sequence). V lost 10 bases to trimming and J lost 1 base, with 15 bases between them. CDR3 length: 14 amino acids. The DNA for the CDR3 is TGTGCCACCCTTCCCGACCTCCGCACAGATACGCAGTATTTT. Translating it yields CATLPDLRTDTQYF.

The chain has TRBV30 and TRBJ1-3; D might be TRBD1 (5 bases). The CDR3 sequence is 14 residues long. Deletions cut 0 bases from V and 7 bases from J, with 13 bases between. The germline CDR1 and CDR2 sequences are GTSNPN and SVGIG (reference sequence). CDR3: CAWSVQAVPNTIYF. DNA for the CDR3: TGTGCCTGGAGTGTACAGGCGGTTCCCAACACCATATATTTT.

The chain uses TRBV6-4 and TRBJ2-2; TRBD2 might be the D (6 bases). In germline, CDR1 is MRHNA, CDR2 SNTAGT. With 3 bases removed from V and 1 base from J, the gap between germline ends came to 9 bases. This CDR3 comprises 15 residues. The chain's CDR3 is CASSEEGGNTGELFF. CDR3 DNA: TGTGCCAGCAGTGAGGAGGGAGGGAACACCGGGGAGCTGTTTTTT.

This clone was seen a single time. The chain employs TRBV7-8 and TRBJ1-2; the D is unclear. This CDR3 contains 15 residues. Germline CDR1 reads SGHVS; CDR2 reads FQNEAQ. Trimming took off 5 bases at V and 3 bases at J, with 16 bases between the two ends. The CDR3, as DNA: TGTGCCAGCAGCCCCGCGTCGCGGCCCTACTATGGCTACACCTTC. Translated: CASSPASRPYYGYTF.

The V call is TRBV6-5, the J call TRBJ2-7; TRBD1 agrees at 8 bases. CDR1 and CDR2 (germline): MNHEY, SVGAGI. The V gene end was trimmed by 5 bases and the J gene end by 4 bases; junction bases not matched to a gene: 10. This CDR3 is built from 15 residues. CDR3 DNA: TGTGCCAGCAGTCAGGCGACAGGGGATCTTTACGAGCAGTACTTC. Encoded protein: CASSQATGDLYEQYF.

V gene TRBV5-6 combines with J gene TRBJ2-7; 10 nucleotides align to TRBD1. Germline lookup yields CDR1 SGHDT and CDR2 YYEEEE. The CDR3 is 14 amino acids. V trimming: 4 bases; J trimming: 5 bases; junction bases outside the gene matches: 6. Here the CDR3 reads CASSRDRGRHEQYF. As DNA, the CDR3 is TGTGCCAGCAGCCGAGACAGGGGGCGACACGAGCAGTACTTC.

The chain recombines TRBV11-1 with TRBJ1-1, with no clear D. V shed 1 base and J shed 0 bases, with 3 bases lying between them. The CDR3 runs 13 residues. The germline gives CDR1 SGHAT, CDR2 FQDESV (reference sequence). The CDR3 sequence is CASSLVVNTEAFF. CDR3 nucleotides: TGTGCCAGCAGCTTAGTAGTGAACACTGAAGCTTTCTTT. Looking up the rest from reference TRBV11-1 and TRBJ1-1 gives the full variable domain: EAEVAQSPRYKITEKSQAVAFWCDPISGHATLYWYRQILGQGPELLVQFQDESVVDDSQLPKDRFSAERLKGVDSTLKIQPAELGDSAMYLCASSLVVNTEAFFGQGTRLTVV.

The chain couples TRBV5-1 to TRBJ2-5; D unclear. Looked up from germline, CDR1 is SGHRS and CDR2 is YFSETQ. The CDR3 loop spans 15 amino acids. V shed 0 bases and J shed 1 base, with 10 bases lying between them. The CDR3 spells CASSLGSGPQETQYF. In DNA, the CDR3 is TGCGCCAGCAGCTTGGGGTCAGGCCCCCAAGAGACCCAGTACTTC.

The chain is built from TRBV5-4 and TRBJ2-5, with 8 bases matching TRBD2. The germline V gene has CDR1 SGHNT and CDR2 YYREEE (reference sequence). The CDR3 consists of 15 residues. The V segment lost 5 bases and the J segment 1 base; nucleotides outside the gene matches: 7. CDR3 in amino acids: CASSPTSASQETQYF. CDR3 nucleotides: TGTGCCAGCAGTCCGACTAGCGCAAGCCAAGAGACCCAGTACTTC.

The rearrangement uses TRBV6-1 and TRBJ2-1; perhaps TRBD1 as D (6 bases). CDR3 size: 14 residues. V lost 6 bases, J lost 0 bases, and 9 bases lay in between. In germline, CDR1 is MNHNS, CDR2 SASEGT. Here the CDR3 DNA reads TGTGCCAGCAGGACAGGCCCCTCCTACAATGAGCAGTTCTTC. This gives the protein CASRTGPSYNEQFF.

The chain combines TRBV6-5 with TRBJ2-5; 8 bases map to TRBD1. Germline-derived CDR1 and CDR2 are MNHEY and SVGAGI. V was pared by 6 bases and J by 7 bases, with 10 bases of the junction left unmatched. This CDR3 is built from 14 residues. CDR3 sequence: CASSHDRGAGTQYF. The CDR3 coding sequence is TGTGCCAGCAGCCACGACAGGGGAGCTGGGACCCAGTACTTC.

V is TRBV5-1 and J is TRBJ1-4; no clear D. The CDR3 runs 13 residues. Germline assignment: CDR1 SGHRS and CDR2 YFSETQ. The ends were cut back, 0 bases at V and 5 bases at J, with 5 bases in the middle. The CDR3 DNA reads TGCGCCAGCAGCTTGGCCCAGAATGAAAAACTGTTTTTT. It yields the protein CASSLAQNEKLFF.

The J gene is TRBJ1-2, the V gene TRBV7-8, with TRBD1 matching over 7 bases. This CDR3 region has 15 residues. The germline V gene encodes CDR1 SGHVS and CDR2 FQNEAQ. Trimming took 2 bases from V and 5 from J; bases not matched to a gene: 8. The CDR3 sequence: CASSLWGQGGYGYTF. For the CDR3, the DNA is TGTGCCAGCAGCTTATGGGGGCAGGGGGGATATGGCTACACCTTC.

The CDR3 DNA follows: TGTGCCAGCAGTGAAGTTTCTATGGGAACTGAAGCTTTCTTT. Encoded protein: CASSEVSMGTEAFF. This chain uses TRBV6-1 with TRBJ1-1; D remains ambiguous. The CDR3 spans 14 residues. Per germline, CDR1 MNHNS and CDR2 SASEGT. Trimming shortened V by 1 base and J by 5 bases, and 11 bases separated the two germline ends.

The gene calls are TRBV10-2 and TRBJ1-1; 11 bases are shared with TRBD1. CDR1 is WSHSY, CDR2 SAAADI, per germline. Trimming cost V 3 bases and J 2 bases; bases outside gene matches: 5. The CDR3 totals 16 residues. The CDR3 coding sequence is TGCGCCAGCAGTGATCGGACAGGGGGCTTAAACACTGAAGCTTTCTTT. The encoded protein is CASSDRTGGLNTEAFF.

This chain uses TRBV6-1 with TRBJ2-7; D possibly corresponds to TRBD1 (6 bases). The CDR3 covers 15 residues. Trimming pared 7 bases from V and 0 bases from J, leaving 16 bases between. The germline V gene encodes CDR1 MNHNS and CDR2 SASEGT. In DNA, the CDR3 is TGTGCCAGCAAATCTGCAGGGGTCGCCTCCTACGAGCAGTACTTC. Protein product: CASKSAGVASYEQYF.

The rearrangement links TRBV6-6 to TRBJ2-7; tentative D call: TRBD2 (5 bases). The CDR3 is 11 amino acids. CDR1 is MNHNY and CDR2 is SVGAGI in the germline V gene (reference sequence). Trimming shortened V by 8 bases and J by 1 base, and 6 bases separated the two germline ends. The CDR3 nucleotides are TGTGCCAGCGGACTTTCCTACGAGCAGTACTTC. Translating gives CASGLSYEQYF.

The chain has TRBV5-4 and TRBJ2-3; 7 bases fit TRBD2. The germline V gene has CDR1 SGHNT and CDR2 YYREEE (reference sequence). The CDR3 length is 14 residues. Trimming took 4 bases from V and 2 from J; bases not matched to a gene: 4. CDR3 nucleotides: TGTGCCAGCAGCATAGCGGGTAACACAGATACGCAGTATTTT. Amino acids: CASSIAGNTDTQYF.

This chain connects TRBV18 to TRBJ1-1, with a weak D call TRBD1 (5 bases). CDR3 length: 14 amino acids. CDR1 and CDR2 (germline): KGHSH, LQKENI. With 2 bases removed from V and 3 bases from J, the gap between germline ends came to 10 bases. In DNA, the CDR3 is TGTGCCAGCTCACCAGCCCGGGGGTACACTGAAGCTTTCTTT. Amino acids: CASSPARGYTEAFF.

This clone turned up a few times. This sequence joins TRBV28 and TRBJ1-2, with 7 bases lining up with TRBD1. The CDR3 is 13 amino acids. Per germline, CDR1 MDHEN and CDR2 SYDVKM. J gave up 2 bases and V 5 bases, and 2 bases lay outside the gene matches. This CDR3 reads CASSPTGNYGYTF. As DNA, the CDR3 is TGTGCCAGCAGTCCGACAGGGAACTATGGCTACACCTTC.

The chain couples TRBV2 to TRBJ1-2; D perhaps matches TRBD1 (6 bases). Trimming took 6 bases from V and 7 from J, leaving 9 bases between them. This CDR3 has 11 amino acids. Germline CDR1 reads SNHLY; CDR2 reads FYNNEI. The CDR3 DNA reads TGTGCCAGCAGGGGACAAGGTGGCTACACCTTC. It specifies CASRGQGGYTF.

The chain combines TRBV5-4 with TRBJ2-1; 10 nucleotides line up with TRBD1. The length of the CDR3 is 17 residues. The germline V gene has CDR1 SGHNT and CDR2 YYREEE (reference sequence). After removal of 0 bases from V and 0 bases from J, the junction contained 3 bases not matched to a gene. The CDR3 bases are TGTGCCAGCAGCTTGGGGACAGGGGGTAACTCCTACAATGAGCAGTTCTTC. Translated, it gives CASSLGTGGNSYNEQFF.